The 25 T cell receptor beta chains in this list originate from one sample, sequenced in a study of cytomegalovirus exposure and HLA in healthy donors. PCR employed 60 Vbeta and 13 Jbeta primers. Profiled with immunoSEQ multiplex PCR; TCRdb holds only in-frame clones, not every one. The table records about 200,000 clones, approximately 80% of them present only once. Sequenced sample: PBMCs. These receptors were collected from a male donor in good health and CMV-seronegative.

This chain's CDR3 is CASSWGVGPGELFF. The CDR3 DNA sequence: TGTGCCAGCAGTTGGGGGGTAGGACCCGGGGAGCTGTTTTTT. The gene calls are TRBV2 and TRBJ2-2; D is perhaps TRBD2 (6 bases). Trimming cost V 5 bases and J 6 bases, with 13 bases left between them. CDR1 SNHLY and CDR2 FYNNEI come from the germline V gene. The CDR3 sequence is 14 residues long.

The table lists this clone with a count of one. At one end the junction does not follow the germline gene, possibly because of a read error. CDR3 region: CSSSLAAGQGYEQYF. CDR3 nucleotides: TGTTCCAGCAGCTTAGCCGCGGGACAGGGATACGAGCAGTACTTC. The chain couples TRBV7-9 to TRBJ2-7, with TRBD1 identical over 9 bases. CDR3 length equals 15 residues. CDR1 is SEHNR, CDR2 FQNEAQ, per germline (reference sequence).

A word on this clone: Additional DNA sequences in this sample encode the identical CDR3. The rearrangement links TRBV18 to TRBJ2-7, with TRBD1 matching over 9 bases. Germline V gene lookup returns CDR1 KGHSH and CDR2 LQKENI. Trimming removed 6 bases from V and 1 base from J; junction bases left unmatched: 4. The CDR3 sequence is 14 residues long. The CDR3 spells CASSPGTGSYEQYF. In nucleotides, the CDR3 is TGTGCCAGCTCTCCCGGGACAGGGTCCTACGAGCAGTACTTC.

This chain uses TRBV5-1 with TRBJ1-2, with 9 positions matching TRBD1. Germline V gene lookup returns CDR1 SGHRS and CDR2 YFSETQ. V was pared by 4 bases and J by 5 bases, with 6 bases of the junction left unmatched. The CDR3 totals 14 residues. The CDR3 loop is CASSQTGGAYGYTF. The CDR3 bases are TGCGCCAGCAGCCAAACAGGGGGCGCGTATGGCTACACCTTC.

The V gene is TRBV15, the J gene TRBJ2-2; 8 positions agree with TRBD1. J gave up 4 bases and V 6 bases, and 4 bases lay outside the gene matches. Germline CDR1 is LNHNV and CDR2 is YYDKDF (reference sequence). The CDR3 covers 14 residues. The DNA for the CDR3 is TGTGCCACCAGGACAGGGGCTTCCACCGGGGAGCTGTTTTTT. Its translation: CATRTGASTGELFF.

V usage is TRBV30 and J usage is TRBJ1-2, with TRBD1 identical over 8 bases. CDR3 length equals 16 residues. Germline assignment: CDR1 GTSNPN and CDR2 SVGIG (reference sequence). V shed 4 bases and J 0 bases; nucleotides not matched to a gene: 10. CDR3 nucleotides: TGTGCCTGGAATATGGGCAGGGGGCAGGCTAACTATGGCTACACCTTC. Its protein is CAWNMGRGQANYGYTF.

This clone was found a few times. This rearrangement joins TRBV5-1 to TRBJ2-3; tentative D call: TRBD2 (6 bases). The length of the CDR3 is 14 residues. The germline V and J ends were trimmed by 4 bases and 3 bases, with 12 bases remaining between them. CDR1 and CDR2 from the germline V gene are SGHRS and YFSETQ. The CDR3 bases are TGCGCCAGCAGCCGAGAGGGGACTACAGATACGCAGTATTTT. It specifies CASSREGTTDTQYF.

The rearrangement uses TRBV28 and TRBJ1-1; TRBD1 is a possible D gene (6 bases). Trimming left V 4 bases short and J 1 base short, with 10 bases between. CDR3 length: 14 amino acids. Germline values: CDR1 MDHEN, CDR2 SYDVKM. The DNA for the CDR3 is TGTGCCAGCAGTTCTTCACAGGGGAACACTGAAGCTTTCTTT. Translating it yields CASSSSQGNTEAFF.

The J gene is TRBJ2-5, the V gene TRBV5-4, with D possibly TRBD2 on 5 matching bases. V was shortened by 0 bases and J by 5 bases, with 11 bases between the two germline ends. Germline-derived CDR1 and CDR2 are SGHNT and YYREEE (reference sequence). The CDR3 runs to 14 residues. The chain's CDR3 is CASSLERGSETQYF. The CDR3 coding sequence is TGTGCCAGCAGCTTGGAACGGGGATCGGAGACCCAGTACTTC.

The V gene is TRBV18, the J gene TRBJ2-5, with D perhaps TRBD2 (6 bases). This CDR3 is 15 amino acids long. V was trimmed by 4 bases and J by 5 bases, leaving 17 bases between them. Germline assignment: CDR1 KGHSH and CDR2 LQKENI. CDR3: CASSLRGLEGETQYF. As DNA, the CDR3 is TGTGCCAGCTCACTCCGGGGACTGGAGGGCGAGACCCAGTACTTC.

The rearrangement joins TRBV6-6 to TRBJ2-5; D not certain. V lost 5 bases, J lost 6 bases, and 7 bases lay in between. The CDR3 spans 11 residues. Germline assignment: CDR1 MNHNY and CDR2 SVGAGI (reference sequence). The CDR3 protein is CASSSIQTQYF. The CDR3 nucleotides are TGTGCCAGCAGTAGCATCCAGACCCAGTACTTC.

The chain is built from TRBV6-1 and TRBJ2-1, with 9 nucleotides matching TRBD2. The germline V gene has CDR1 MNHNS and CDR2 SASEGT. The V segment lost 7 bases and the J segment 3 bases; nucleotides outside the gene matches: 4. The length of the CDR3 is 14 residues. The CDR3 protein is CASTGLAFYNEQFF. DNA of the CDR3: TGTGCCAGCACAGGACTAGCGTTCTACAATGAGCAGTTCTTC.

The V gene is TRBV30, the J gene TRBJ2-2, with 8 bases identical to TRBD2. CDR3 length equals 16 residues. V lost 1 base to trimming and J lost 7 bases; unmatched junction nucleotides: 11. Per the germline V gene, CDR1 is GTSNPN and CDR2 is SVGIG (reference sequence). CDR3: CAWSAVAGSFVGELFF. The CDR3 DNA reads TGTGCCTGGAGTGCGGTAGCGGGAAGTTTCGTCGGGGAGCTGTTTTTT.

The V and J genes are TRBV11-1 and TRBJ2-3, with D possibly TRBD2 on 6 matching bases. The V gene lost 5 bases and the J gene lost 6 bases, with 30 bases spanning the gap. This CDR3 has 19 amino acids. Germline V gene sequence: CDR1 SGHAT, CDR2 FQDESV (reference sequence). The CDR3 region is CASSHSFGTGDPVGDTQYF. CDR3 bases: TGTGCCAGCAGCCACTCCTTCGGGACGGGAGATCCGGTGGGGGATACGCAGTATTTT.

The V gene is TRBV5-6, the J gene TRBJ2-7; possibly TRBD1 for D (5 bases). The CDR3 runs 16 residues. CDR1 is SGHDT and CDR2 is YYEEEE in the germline V gene. V was pared by 4 bases and J by 7 bases, with 24 bases between. CDR3 amino acids: CASSRYLFWTRQEQYF. CDR3 in DNA: TGTGCCAGCAGCCGTTATCTATTCTGGACAAGGCAGGAGCAGTACTTC.

This sequence joins TRBV5-1 and TRBJ1-1; tentative D call: TRBD1 (6 bases). V was shortened by 0 bases and J by 2 bases, with 11 bases between the two germline ends. The V gene's germline CDR1 is SGHRS and CDR2 YFSETQ. This CDR3 is 15 amino acids long. The CDR3 here is CASSLVQGRNTEAFF. CDR3 DNA sequence: TGCGCCAGCAGCTTGGTACAGGGTAGAAACACTGAAGCTTTCTTT.

The chain employs TRBV5-8 and TRBJ2-5, with 10 positions matching TRBD2. V dropped 0 bases and J dropped 4; count of bases not matched to a gene: 9. This CDR3 has 17 residues. Germline V CDR1 and CDR2: SGHTS, YDEGEE. In DNA form, the CDR3 reads TGTGCCAGCAGCTTGGTTCCGCCTAGCGGGAGTCGAGAGACCCAGTACTTC. This encodes CASSLVPPSGSRETQYF.

The chain has TRBV15 and TRBJ2-7; weak D call: TRBD1 (6 bases). Germline V gene data show CDR1 as LNHNV and CDR2 as YYDKDF (reference sequence). CDR3 size: 15 residues. The V gene lost 1 base and the J gene lost 0 bases, with 10 bases spanning the gap. This CDR3 reads CATSRVGRGSYEQYF. In DNA form, the CDR3 reads TGTGCCACCAGCAGAGTAGGCAGGGGCTCCTACGAGCAGTACTTC.

The chain joins TRBV21-1 to TRBJ2-1; TRBD2, the D gene given by the table, was not confirmed from the DNA. TRBV21-1 counts as a pseudogene. This CDR3 comprises 16 residues. The CDR3 region has the DNA TGTGCCAGCGGCATCTTAGCGGGATTAAAGCTGGATGAGCAGTTCTTC. It translates to CASGILAGLKLDEQFF.

This clone appeared once. This chain joins TRBV7-3 and TRBJ2-1, with 7 bases identical to TRBD2. Germline V gene data show CDR1 as SGHTA and CDR2 as FQGTGA. The CDR3 has 14 residues. V was pared by 1 base and J by 8 bases, with 5 bases of the junction left unmatched. The CDR3 nucleotides read TGTGCCAGCAGCTTAAAGGGCGGGAGCGATGAGCAGTTCTTC. Translating it yields CASSLKGGSDEQFF.

This clone was seen only a few times. This chain uses TRBV4-1 with TRBJ2-7; unclear D gene. Germline CDR1 and CDR2: MGHRA and YSYEKL. Trimming stripped 3 bases from V and 0 bases from J, with 9 bases between. There are 14 residues in the CDR3. CDR3 loop: CASSHHRSSYEQYF. CDR3 in DNA: TGCGCCAGCAGCCACCACCGGAGCTCCTACGAGCAGTACTTC.

The chain recombines TRBV6-1 with TRBJ2-2, with D perhaps matching TRBD2 (6 bases). Looked up from germline, CDR1 is MNHNS and CDR2 is SASEGT. CDR3 length: 15 amino acids. Trimming pared 7 bases from V and 0 bases from J, leaving 12 bases between. This chain's CDR3 is CASKGGTSNTGELFF. CDR3 DNA sequence: TGTGCCAGCAAGGGCGGGACTTCGAACACCGGGGAGCTGTTTTTT.

With respect to this clone: The junction does not match germline at one end; this may be a read error. The chain is built from TRBV6-1 and TRBJ1-2; D not certain. The CDR3 is made up of 12 amino acids. CDR1 and CDR2 (germline): MNHNS, SASEGT. The CDR3 here is CASDESSTMNAF. As DNA, the CDR3 is TGTGCCAGCGACGAAAGTTCGACTATGAACGCCTTC.

This clone showed up just once. The chain couples TRBV5-1 to TRBJ2-7; 12 bases map to TRBD2. Germline lookup yields CDR1 SGHRS and CDR2 YFSETQ. This CDR3 has 15 residues. J was trimmed by 3 bases and V by 1 base; bases with no gene match: 2. CDR3 DNA sequence: TGCGCCAGCAGCTTGACTAGCGGGAGGCTCTACGAGCAGTACTTC. Translating gives CASSLTSGRLYEQYF.

A few counts support this clone. This chain connects TRBV5-1 to TRBJ1-2; TRBD1 is a possible D gene (5 bases). V lost 0 bases and J 6 bases, leaving 12 bases between the germline ends. CDR1 is SGHRS and CDR2 is YFSETQ in the germline V gene. This CDR3 contains 14 residues. The CDR3, as DNA: TGCGCCAGCAGCTTGGTGGCCCAGGGTCATGGCTACACCTTC. This codes for CASSLVAQGHGYTF.